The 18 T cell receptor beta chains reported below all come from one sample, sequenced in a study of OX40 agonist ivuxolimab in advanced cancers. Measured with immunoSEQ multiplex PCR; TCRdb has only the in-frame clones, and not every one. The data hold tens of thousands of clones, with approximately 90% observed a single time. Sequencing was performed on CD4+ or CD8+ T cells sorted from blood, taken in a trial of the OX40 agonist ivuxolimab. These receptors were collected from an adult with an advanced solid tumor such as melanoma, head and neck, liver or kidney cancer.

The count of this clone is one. In DNA form, the CDR3 reads TGTGCCAGCTCACTACAGGGCCAGGGTACTCATACGCAGTATTTT. Protein product: CASSLQGQGTHTQYF. The chain is built from TRBV18 and TRBJ2-3; D is possibly TRBD1 (6 bases). This CDR3 has 15 amino acids. Germline V gene sequence: CDR1 KGHSH, CDR2 LQKENI. The V and J ends lost 4 bases and 7 bases respectively, with 18 bases between them.

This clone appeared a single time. CDR3 sequence (DNA): TGTGCCAGCAGCTTATCTCACCAAGAGACCCAGTACTTC. Its translation: CASSLSHQETQYF. The genes are TRBV7-3 and TRBJ2-5; D is ambiguous. Trimming shortened V by 2 bases and J by 0 bases, and 4 bases separated the two germline ends. Germline CDR1 is SGHTA and CDR2 is FQGTGA. The length of the CDR3 is 13 residues.

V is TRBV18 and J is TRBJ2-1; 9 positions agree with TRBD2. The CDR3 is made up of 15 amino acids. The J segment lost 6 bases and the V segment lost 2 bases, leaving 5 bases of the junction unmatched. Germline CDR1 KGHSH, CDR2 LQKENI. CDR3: CASSPSTSGLNEQFF. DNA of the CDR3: TGTGCCAGCTCACCAAGCACTAGCGGGCTCAATGAGCAGTTCTTC. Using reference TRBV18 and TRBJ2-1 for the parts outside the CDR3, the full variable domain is NAGVMQNPRHLVRRRGQEARLRCSPMKGHSHVYWYRQLPEEGLKFMVYLQKENIIDESGMPKERFSAEFPKEGPSILRIQQVVRGDSAAYFCASSPSTSGLNEQFFGPGTRLTVL.

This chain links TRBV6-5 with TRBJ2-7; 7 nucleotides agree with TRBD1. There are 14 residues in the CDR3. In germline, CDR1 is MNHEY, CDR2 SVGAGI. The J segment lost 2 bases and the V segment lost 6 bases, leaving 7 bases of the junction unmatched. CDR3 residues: CASRDRVATYEQYF. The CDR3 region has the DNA TGTGCCAGCAGAGACAGGGTTGCAACCTACGAGCAGTACTTC.

The CDR3 protein is CASTGLAGSYEQYF. The CDR3 coding sequence is TGTGCCAGTACGGGACTAGCGGGGTCCTACGAGCAGTACTTC. This chain links TRBV19 with TRBJ2-7; the match to TRBD2 covers 13 bases. In germline, CDR1 is LNHDA, CDR2 SQIVND (reference sequence). The V gene end was trimmed by 7 bases and the J gene end by 1 base; junction bases not matched to a gene: 1. The CDR3 is 14 residues long.

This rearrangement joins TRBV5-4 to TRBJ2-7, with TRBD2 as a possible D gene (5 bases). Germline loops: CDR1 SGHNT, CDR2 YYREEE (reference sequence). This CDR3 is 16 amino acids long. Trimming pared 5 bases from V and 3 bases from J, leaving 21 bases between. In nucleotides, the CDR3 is TGTGCCAGCAGTGATGGAAAGAGCTCCCGGGGCTACGAGCAGTACTTC. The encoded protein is CASSDGKSSRGYEQYF.

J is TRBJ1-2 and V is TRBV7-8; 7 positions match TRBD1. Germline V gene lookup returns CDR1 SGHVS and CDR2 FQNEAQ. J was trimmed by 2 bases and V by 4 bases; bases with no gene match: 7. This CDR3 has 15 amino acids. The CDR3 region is CASSSLTGPNYGYTF. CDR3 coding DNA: TGTGCCAGCAGCTCCCTGACAGGGCCAAACTATGGCTACACCTTC.

In nucleotides, the CDR3 is TGCAGCGTTGAGAGAGGGAGTACCCAGTACTTC. Protein product: CSVERGSTQYF. This chain joins TRBV29-1 and TRBJ2-5, with D tentatively TRBD2 (5 bases). V dropped 3 bases and J dropped 8 bases, with 10 bases sitting between them. CDR1 is SQVTM, CDR2 ANQGSEA, per germline. There are 11 residues in the CDR3. The full variable domain, in which reference TRBV29-1 and TRBJ2-5 provide the parts outside the CDR3, is SAVISQKPSRDICQRGTSLTIQCQVDSQVTMMFWYRQQPGQSLTLIATANQGSEATYESGFVIDKFPISRPNLTFSTLTVSNMSPEDSSIYLCSVERGSTQYFGPGTRLLVL.

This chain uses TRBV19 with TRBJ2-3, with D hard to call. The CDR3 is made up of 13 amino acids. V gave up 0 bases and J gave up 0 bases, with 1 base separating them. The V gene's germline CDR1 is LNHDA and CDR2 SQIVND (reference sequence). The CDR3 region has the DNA TGTGCCAGTAGTATAGATAGCACAGATACGCAGTATTTT. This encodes CASSIDSTDTQYF.

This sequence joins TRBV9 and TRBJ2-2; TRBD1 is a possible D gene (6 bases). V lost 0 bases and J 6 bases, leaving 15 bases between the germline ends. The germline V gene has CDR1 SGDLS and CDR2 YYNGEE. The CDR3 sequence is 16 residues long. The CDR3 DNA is TGTGCCAGCAGCGTAGCCCAGGGGAAAATGTCCGGGGAGCTGTTTTTT. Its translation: CASSVAQGKMSGELFF.

The CDR3 DNA reads as TGCGCCAGCAGCTTGGCCGGGGCCCCCAATGAGCAGTTCTTC. It is translated as CASSLAGAPNEQFF. The gene calls are TRBV5-1 and TRBJ2-1; either TRBD1 or TRBD2 may fit D (5 bases each). In germline, CDR1 is SGHRS, CDR2 YFSETQ. V gave up 0 bases and J gave up 6 bases, with 10 bases separating them. The CDR3 totals 14 residues.

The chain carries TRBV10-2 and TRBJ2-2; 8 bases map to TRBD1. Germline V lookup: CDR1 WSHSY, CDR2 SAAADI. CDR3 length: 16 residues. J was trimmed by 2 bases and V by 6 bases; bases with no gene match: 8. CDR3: CASSTQGASNTGELFF. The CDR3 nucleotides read TGCGCCAGCAGCACCCAGGGGGCCAGTAACACCGGGGAGCTGTTTTTT.

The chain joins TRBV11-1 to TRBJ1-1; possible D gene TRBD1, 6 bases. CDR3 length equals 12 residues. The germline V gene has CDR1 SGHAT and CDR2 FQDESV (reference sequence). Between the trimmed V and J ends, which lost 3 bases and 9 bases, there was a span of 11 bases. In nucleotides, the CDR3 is TGTGCCAGCAGCTTCAGGGGAAGCAAAGCTTTCTTT. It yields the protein CASSFRGSKAFF. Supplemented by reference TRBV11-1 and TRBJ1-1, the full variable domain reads EAEVAQSPRYKITEKSQAVAFWCDPISGHATLYWYRQILGQGPELLVQFQDESVVDDSQLPKDRFSAERLKGVDSTLKIQPAELGDSAMYLCASSFRGSKAFFGQGTRLTVV.

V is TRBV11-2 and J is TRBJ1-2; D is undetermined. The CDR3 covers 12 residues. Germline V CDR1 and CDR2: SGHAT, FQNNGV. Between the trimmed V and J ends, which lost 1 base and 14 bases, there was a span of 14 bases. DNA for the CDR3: TGTGCCAGCAGCTTAGGGGGTGCCGCGGGGACCTTC. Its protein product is CASSLGGAAGTF.

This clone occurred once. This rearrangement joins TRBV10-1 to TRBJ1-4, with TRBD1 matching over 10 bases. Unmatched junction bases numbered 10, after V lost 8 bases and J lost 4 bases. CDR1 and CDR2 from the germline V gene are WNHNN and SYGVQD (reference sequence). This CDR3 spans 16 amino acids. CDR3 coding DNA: TGCGCCAGCCCCCGGGACAGGGGAATGGGTAATGAAAAACTGTTTTTT. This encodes CASPRDRGMGNEKLFF.

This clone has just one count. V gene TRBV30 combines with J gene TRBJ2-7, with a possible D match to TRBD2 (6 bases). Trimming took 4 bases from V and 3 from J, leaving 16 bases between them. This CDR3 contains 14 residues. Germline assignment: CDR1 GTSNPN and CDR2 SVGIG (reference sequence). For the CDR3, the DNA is TGTGCCTGGACCCGCGGGGTAGCGGACTACGAGCAGTACTTC. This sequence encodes CAWTRGVADYEQYF.

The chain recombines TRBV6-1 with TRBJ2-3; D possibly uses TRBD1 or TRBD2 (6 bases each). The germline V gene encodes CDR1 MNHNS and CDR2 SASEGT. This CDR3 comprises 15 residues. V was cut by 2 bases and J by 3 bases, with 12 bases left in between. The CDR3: CASSELGGRTDTQYF. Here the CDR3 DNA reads TGTGCCAGCAGTGAATTGGGGGGCCGAACAGATACGCAGTATTTT.

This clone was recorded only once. This CDR3 is CASSAAGGQGNQPQHF. DNA of the CDR3: TGTGCCAGCAGTGCTGCGGGCGGACAGGGCAATCAGCCCCAGCATTTT. The chain joins TRBV6-6 to TRBJ1-5; 7 nucleotides agree with TRBD1. The CDR3 spans 16 residues. V shed 5 bases, J shed 2 bases, and the junction held 9 bases outside the gene matches. CDR1 MNHNY and CDR2 SVGAGI come from the germline V gene (reference sequence).